This TCR beta chain appears in the sequencing data of a study of identical twins. This clonotype was picked up a small number of times. Via MiXCR, TCRdb re-called the 5' RACE reads, giving one row per CDR3 protein. The sample consists of around 490,000 distinct CDR3 sequences, about 16% of them appearing once. From germline, CDR1 is SGHTA and CDR2 FQGNSA. Trimming removed 0 bases at V and 3 bases at J, with 9 bases between. There are 15 residues in the CDR3. The data also belong to a second study, concerning yellow fever vaccine responses in identical twins.

Sequencing was done on a sample of CD4+ T cells sorted from blood. This TCR came from a woman aged 18 to 35 in good health. The chain employs TRBV7-2 and TRBJ2-1, with TRBD1 as a possible D gene (5 bases). As DNA, the CDR3 is TGTGCCAGCAGCTTAGCGCAAGGACACTACAATGAGCAGTTCTTC. It encodes CASSLAQGHYNEQFF. Using reference TRBV7-2 and TRBJ2-1 for the parts outside the CDR3, the full variable domain is GAGVSQSPSNKVTEKGKDVELRCDPISGHTALYWYRQSLGQGLEFLIYFQGNSAPDKSGLPSDRFSAERTGGSVSTLTIQRTQQEDSAVYLCASSLAQGHYNEQFFGPGTRLTVL.